This TCR beta chain derives from a study of cytomegalovirus exposure and HLA in healthy donors. Study-level results: Most TCR sequences were rare, but some public TCRs occurred in many donors. According to a later analysis, TCR clusters from the first cohort tended to co-occur in the 120 or so validation repertoires. Specific recognition of CMV antigens was confirmed in vitro for a few chains (all CMV-associated).

Comment on this clone: Its antigen remains unknown.

Repertoires were generated with immunoSEQ multiplex PCR, while TCRdb's copy carries only in-frame clones and drops some. The profile shows a few hundred thousand clones, 80% to 85% of them singletons. The donors were in the approximately 130-subject validation cohort, distinct from the approximately 700-subject first cohort. The CDR3 has 16 amino acids. CDR1 is SGHVS and CDR2 is FNYEAQ in the germline V gene. Trimming shortened V by 5 bases and J by 1 base, and 18 bases separated the two germline ends. The sequenced sample consisted of PBMCs. The rearrangement joins TRBV7-6 to TRBJ2-7, with D possibly TRBD1 on 6 matching bases. The clonotype comes from a woman in her twenties or thirties in good health and CMV-seropositive. The CDR3 protein is CASSGSPGQSSYEQYF. The CDR3 nucleotides read TGTGCCAGCAGCGGTAGTCCTGGACAGTCTTCCTACGAGCAGTACTTC.